This T cell receptor (beta chain) is from a study of blood T cell repertoires in COVID-19. In the source study's methods: Amplification of reference gene primers was used by the study to estimate nucleated cell counts. Profiling relied on immunoSEQ multiplex PCR, and the TCRdb table lists in-frame clones only, not all of them. Clone size and the V and J calls come from that table; the DNA yielded D and trimming. Here the sample spans hundreds of thousands of clones, about 87% being singletons. The CDR3 runs to 15 residues. V lost 1 base and J 4 bases, leaving 13 bases between the germline ends. Germline CDR1 reads LNHDA; CDR2 reads SQIVND (reference sequence).

The sequence derives from a woman in her sixties with COVID-19, enrolled during active disease. What was sequenced was peripheral blood. The chain couples TRBV19 to TRBJ1-1; TRBD1 might be the D (5 bases). CDR3 nucleotide sequence: TGTGCCAGTAGTATAGGCCAGGGAGGATCCACTGAAGCTTTCTTT. This encodes CASSIGQGGSTEAFF.